Listed here are 31 T cell receptor beta chains from one sample, sequenced in a study of cytomegalovirus exposure and HLA in healthy donors. PCR amplification relied on 60 Vbeta primers (plus 13 Jbeta primers). TCRdb's copy holds only in-frame clones and misses some; the assay was immunoSEQ multiplex PCR. Among about 190,000 clones listed, 83% were seen once. Material: PBMCs. The receptor source for this set is a man aged 50 to 60 in good health and CMV-seronegative.

Notes on this clone: At the DNA level, this CDR3 is encoded by other sequences in the same sample as well. The chain is built from TRBV5-4 and TRBJ2-7, with TRBD2 matching 11 bases. V dropped 0 bases and J dropped 3; count of bases not matched to a gene: 2. This CDR3 comprises 15 residues. CDR1 and CDR2 from the germline V gene are SGHNT and YYREEE (reference sequence). The CDR3: CASSLAGTSGYEQYF. In DNA form, the CDR3 reads TGTGCCAGCAGCTTGGCAGGGACTAGCGGCTACGAGCAGTACTTC.

V and J are TRBV7-2 and TRBJ1-2, with a weak D call TRBD1 (5 bases). CDR1 SGHTA and CDR2 FQGNSA come from the germline V gene. The CDR3 contains 13 residues. Trimming shortened V by 5 bases and J by 4 bases, and 11 bases separated the two germline ends. The CDR3, as DNA: TGTGCCAGCAGCAACAGACAGCTCTATGGCTACACCTTC. Translation: CASSNRQLYGYTF.

The chain employs TRBV20-1 and TRBJ2-3; D gene unclear. Germline lookup yields CDR1 DFQATT and CDR2 SNEGSKA (reference sequence). V was clipped by 2 bases and J by 10 bases, with 7 bases between them. The CDR3 is 10 residues long. The CDR3 protein is CSARYSPQYF. CDR3 DNA sequence: TGCAGTGCTAGATACAGTCCGCAGTATTTT.

This chain joins TRBV7-3 and TRBJ2-3; tentatively, D is TRBD1 (5 bases). The CDR3 contains 16 residues. Germline V gene data show CDR1 as SGHTA and CDR2 as FQGTGA. V dropped 5 bases and J dropped 2 bases, with 17 bases sitting between them. The CDR3 spells CASSPQGRTSTDTQYF. The CDR3 bases are TGTGCCAGCAGCCCCCAGGGCAGGACATCCACAGATACGCAGTATTTT.

V is TRBV27 and J is TRBJ2-1; the D gene is possibly TRBD1 (5 bases). Trimming cost V 0 bases and J 2 bases, with 11 bases left between them. Germline CDR1 is MNHEY and CDR2 is SMNVEV (reference sequence). The CDR3 contains 16 residues. DNA for the CDR3: TGTGCCAGCAGTTTATCGAGGCAGGGCACCTACAATGAGCAGTTCTTC. Amino acids: CASSLSRQGTYNEQFF.

Only a few counts were recorded for this clone. The chain uses TRBV5-1 and TRBJ2-1; 11 nucleotides align to TRBD2. This CDR3 contains 14 residues. CDR1 SGHRS and CDR2 YFSETQ come from the germline V gene. V gave up 1 base and J gave up 7 bases; unmatched junction bases: 1. The chain's CDR3 is CASSLTSGRNEQFF. CDR3 nucleotide sequence: TGCGCCAGCAGCTTGACTAGCGGGAGAAATGAGCAGTTCTTC.

The chain links TRBV28 to TRBJ1-3, with 8 bases aligning to TRBD1. The CDR3 loop spans 15 amino acids. The V gene's germline CDR1 is MDHEN and CDR2 SYDVKM. Losses at the gene ends were 6 bases for V and 3 bases for J; bases not matched to a gene: 7. The CDR3 loop is CASRTSGTGGNTIYF. Here the CDR3 DNA reads TGTGCCAGCAGAACATCCGGGACAGGTGGAAACACCATATATTTT.

This chain uses TRBV5-1 with TRBJ1-5, with 8 bases identical to TRBD1. The junction had 6 bases not matched to a gene; V was cut back by 4 bases and J by 3 bases. The germline CDR1 and CDR2 sequences are SGHRS and YFSETQ. The CDR3 is 15 residues long. CDR3 sequence reads: CASSLQGAINQPQHF. DNA of the CDR3: TGCGCCAGCAGCCTCCAGGGGGCGATCAATCAGCCCCAGCATTTT. Full variable domain (missing parts from reference TRBV5-1 and TRBJ1-5): KAGVTQTPRYLIKTRGQQVTLSCSPISGHRSVSWYQQTPGQGLQFLFEYFSETQRNKGNFPGRFSGRQFSNSRSEMNVSTLELGDSALYLCASSLQGAINQPQHFGDGTRLSIL.

V gene TRBV6-1 combines with J gene TRBJ2-3; 8 nucleotides align to TRBD2. CDR3 size: 18 residues. J was trimmed by 3 bases and V by 3 bases; bases with no gene match: 14. CDR1 and CDR2 (germline): MNHNS, SASEGT. The CDR3: CASSEAFLAGGITDTQYF. In DNA, the CDR3 is TGTGCCAGCAGTGAGGCGTTCCTGGCGGGGGGAATAACAGATACGCAGTATTTT.

The rearrangement joins TRBV12-5 to TRBJ1-1; TRBD1 matches at 7 bases. This CDR3 has 14 residues. V dropped 1 base and J dropped 5; count of bases not matched to a gene: 4. Per germline, CDR1 LGHNT and CDR2 FRNRAP. This chain's CDR3 is CASGLGQGWTEAFF. The DNA for the CDR3 is TGTGCTAGTGGTTTGGGACAGGGCTGGACTGAAGCTTTCTTT.

This chain joins TRBV7-8 and TRBJ1-2; a possible D gene is TRBD1 (6 bases). V was trimmed by 4 bases and J by 2 bases, leaving 8 bases between them. CDR1 is SGHVS and CDR2 is FQNEAQ in the germline V gene. The CDR3 length is 13 residues. The CDR3 loop reads CASSYDRNYGYTF. The CDR3 nucleotides are TGTGCCAGCAGCTACGACAGGAACTATGGCTACACCTTC.

This clone was seen once. At one end the junction does not follow the germline gene, possibly because of a read error. This chain uses TRBV7-7 with TRBJ2-2, with a possible D match to TRBD1 (5 bases). This CDR3 has 13 amino acids. Germline V CDR1 and CDR2: SSHAT, FNYEAQ (reference sequence). The CDR3 protein is CASSLSGSGELFF. The CDR3 nucleotides read TGTGCTAGCAGCTTATCAGGGTCCGGGGAGCTGTTTTTT. Supplemented by reference TRBV7-7 and TRBJ2-2, the full variable domain reads GAGVSQSPRYKVTKRGQDVTLRCDPISSHATLYWYQQALGQGPEFLTYFNYEAQPDKSGLPSDRFSAERPEGSISTLTIQRTEQRDSAMYRCASSLSGSGELFFGEGSRLTVL.

This sequence joins TRBV10-3 and TRBJ2-5, with 8 bases identical to TRBD2. This CDR3 contains 15 residues. V was pared by 4 bases and J by 2 bases, with 6 bases of the junction left unmatched. Germline V gene data show CDR1 as ENHRY and CDR2 as SYGVKD. CDR3 sequence (DNA): TGTGCCATCAGTGGGCTTGGACTAGCACAAGAGACCCAGTACTTC. Translation gives CAISGLGLAQETQYF.

This chain joins TRBV10-1 and TRBJ2-4; no firm D call. Germline CDR1 reads WNHNN; CDR2 reads SYGVQD (reference sequence). V lost 6 bases and J lost 0, with 9 bases in between. This CDR3 region has 14 residues. The CDR3 DNA reads TGCGCCAGCAGCCCCCCGGGAGCCAAAAACATTCAGTACTTC. Amino acid sequence: CASSPPGAKNIQYF.

This clone was recorded once. V and J are TRBV18 and TRBJ2-7, with 8 bases identical to TRBD1. The CDR3 consists of 14 residues. V shed 9 bases and J 2 bases; nucleotides not matched to a gene: 9. The germline gives CDR1 KGHSH, CDR2 LQKENI. CDR3 in DNA: TGTGCCAGACAAACCGGGACAGGAGCCTACGAGCAGTACTTC. This encodes CARQTGTGAYEQYF.

The V gene is TRBV5-3, the J gene TRBJ1-1, with D possibly being TRBD1 (5 bases). TRBV5-3 is classed as an ORF, of uncertain function. The V end lost 6 bases, the J end lost 4 bases, and 19 bases lay between the germline ends. The CDR3 has 15 residues. The CDR3 protein is CARTYLLQAGTEAFF. In nucleotides, the CDR3 is TGTGCCAGAACCTACCTGCTACAGGCAGGCACTGAAGCTTTCTTT.

This chain uses TRBV7-2 with TRBJ2-1, with 10 positions matching TRBD1. This CDR3 has 14 residues. The germline CDR1 and CDR2 sequences are SGHTA and FQGNSA. J was trimmed by 6 bases and V by 7 bases; bases with no gene match: 6. In DNA, the CDR3 is TGTGCCAGCACCCGACAGGGGGCGTTCAATGAGCAGTTCTTC. This gives the protein CASTRQGAFNEQFF.

The chain uses TRBV2 and TRBJ1-5; 7 positions agree with TRBD1. The CDR3 has 13 amino acids. The V gene end was trimmed by 7 bases and the J gene end by 5 bases; junction bases not matched to a gene: 5. In germline, CDR1 is SNHLY, CDR2 FYNNEI. This chain's CDR3 is CASTRQGDQPQHF. In DNA form, the CDR3 reads TGTGCCAGCACCCGACAGGGAGATCAGCCCCAGCATTTT.

V and J are TRBV7-2 and TRBJ1-5; D gene ambiguous. The CDR3 length is 14 residues. CDR1 is SGHTA and CDR2 is FQGNSA in the germline V gene. V was pared by 1 base and J by 3 bases, with 7 bases between. The CDR3 DNA sequence: TGTGCCAGCAGCTTAGGCAGTCTCAATCAGCCCCAGCATTTT. Encoded protein: CASSLGSLNQPQHF.

The chain carries TRBV9 and TRBJ1-2, with TRBD1 as a possible D gene (6 bases). Trimming removed 1 base at V and 1 base at J, with 20 bases between. The CDR3 loop spans 18 amino acids. From germline, CDR1 is SGDLS and CDR2 YYNGEE. In nucleotides, the CDR3 is TGTGCCAGCAGCGTATCACGGACAGCAAGGCTAAGTAACTATGGCTACACCTTC. This sequence encodes CASSVSRTARLSNYGYTF.

This rearrangement joins TRBV19 to TRBJ2-5; tentative D call: TRBD2 (5 bases). Trimming stripped 3 bases from V and 1 base from J, with 6 bases between. The CDR3 covers 13 residues. Germline CDR1 reads LNHDA; CDR2 reads SQIVND (reference sequence). The CDR3 bases are TGTGCCAGTAGTATGGGAGTCCAAGAGACCCAGTACTTC. Amino acid sequence: CASSMGVQETQYF.

The rearrangement joins TRBV7-9 to TRBJ1-1; 7 bases line up with TRBD1. The J segment lost 0 bases and the V segment lost 7 bases, leaving 8 bases of the junction unmatched. The CDR3 is 15 residues long. CDR1 and CDR2 (germline): SEHNR, FQNEAQ (reference sequence). For the CDR3, the DNA is TGTGCCAGCACCGACTACAGGGGCATGAACACTGAAGCTTTCTTT. Its protein is CASTDYRGMNTEAFF.

The chain is built from TRBV6-5 and TRBJ2-7, with 8 nucleotides matching TRBD1. The V gene's germline CDR1 is MNHEY and CDR2 SVGAGI. With V trimmed by 4 bases and J by 2 bases, 4 bases remained unmatched. This CDR3 spans 14 amino acids. The DNA of the CDR3 is TGTGCCAGCAGTTCCCGGACAGGGACCTACGAGCAGTACTTC. This gives the protein CASSSRTGTYEQYF.

V gene TRBV9 combines with J gene TRBJ2-3, with D perhaps TRBD2 (5 bases). The CDR3 consists of 16 residues. CDR1 is SGDLS and CDR2 is YYNGEE in the germline V gene. V was clipped by 4 bases and J by 0 bases, with 15 bases between them. The CDR3 nucleotides are TGTGCCAGCAGCCCCCGGACTGGAACTAGCACAGATACGCAGTATTTT. Its translation: CASSPRTGTSTDTQYF.

The rearrangement uses TRBV6-1 and TRBJ2-3; D ambiguous. The ends were cut back, 5 bases at V and 0 bases at J, with 12 bases in the middle. Germline values: CDR1 MNHNS, CDR2 SASEGT. This CDR3 is built from 15 residues. The CDR3 sequence: CASSPRVPSTDTQYF. The DNA of the CDR3 is TGTGCCAGCAGTCCCCGGGTCCCAAGCACAGATACGCAGTATTTT.

The J gene is TRBJ2-7, the V gene TRBV6-5; D gene ambiguous. The germline V gene encodes CDR1 MNHEY and CDR2 SVGAGI. Trimming left V 0 bases short and J 7 bases short, with 10 bases between. The CDR3 runs 13 residues. As DNA, the CDR3 is TGTGCCAGCAGTTACTCTGGTACGACAGAGCAGTACTTC. It codes for CASSYSGTTEQYF.

V gene TRBV7-2 combines with J gene TRBJ2-7; perhaps TRBD2 as D (7 bases). Germline lookup yields CDR1 SGHTA and CDR2 FQGNSA. V was shortened by 5 bases and J by 4 bases, with 21 bases between the two germline ends. The CDR3 is made up of 16 amino acids. CDR3 nucleotide sequence: TGTGCCAGCAGCCGACCTTTGGGGGGGCCCTTATACGAGCAGTACTTC. Protein sequence: CASSRPLGGPLYEQYF.

This clone was seen a handful of times. The chain uses TRBV6-5 and TRBJ1-1, with D maybe TRBD1 (5 bases). The ends were cut back, 6 bases at V and 4 bases at J, with 18 bases in the middle. The CDR3 runs to 15 residues. Germline assignment: CDR1 MNHEY and CDR2 SVGAGI. CDR3 in DNA: TGTGCCAGCAGCATAGGGGCAGGGTGGGGCACTGAAGCTTTCTTT. Translation gives CASSIGAGWGTEAFF.

The chain has TRBV28 and TRBJ1-1; D is undetermined. The CDR3 is 11 residues long. Per germline, CDR1 MDHEN and CDR2 SYDVKM. The V gene lost 7 bases and the J gene lost 3 bases, with 6 bases spanning the gap. The CDR3 nucleotides are TGTGCCAGCACCTCGGACACTGAAGCTTTCTTT. This codes for CASTSDTEAFF. Drawing the rest from reference TRBV28 and TRBJ1-1, the complete variable domain is DVKVTQSSRYLVKRTGEKVFLECVQDMDHENMFWYRQDPGLGLRLIYFSYDVKMKEKGDIPEGYSVSREKKERFSLILESASTNQTSMYLCASTSDTEAFFGQGTRLTVV.

The chain has TRBV5-1 and TRBJ2-5, with 7 bases matching TRBD1. The CDR3 covers 14 residues. Germline V gene lookup returns CDR1 SGHRS and CDR2 YFSETQ. With 4 bases clipped from V and 5 bases from J, the junction kept 8 bases outside the gene matches. In nucleotides, the CDR3 is TGCGCCAGCAGCCCAGGGACAGCAAAGGAGACCCAGTACTTC. This translates into CASSPGTAKETQYF.

The gene calls are TRBV11-2 and TRBJ2-1; D possibly corresponds to TRBD2 (5 bases). This CDR3 has 12 residues. With 5 bases removed from V and 9 bases from J, the gap between germline ends came to 11 bases. Germline-derived CDR1 and CDR2 are SGHAT and FQNNGV. The CDR3 sequence is CASSLGLAEQFF. CDR3 nucleotides: TGTGCCAGCAGCCTAGGACTTGCTGAGCAGTTCTTC.